One sample yielded the 17 T cell receptor beta chains listed below, sequenced in a study of T cell responses to AZD1222 COVID-19 vaccine. Using immunoSEQ multiplex PCR, the repertoire was profiled, and TCRdb retains in-frame clones only, with some absent. The table records 150,000 to 200,000 clones, roughly 93% of them present only once. Specimen: peripheral blood, collected on day 0 of AZD1222 vaccination. Every receptor here comes from an adult in good health.

The gene calls are TRBV19 and TRBJ2-1; 7 positions agree with TRBD1. The V gene's germline CDR1 is LNHDA and CDR2 SQIVND (reference sequence). The CDR3 covers 17 residues. V lost 3 bases, J lost 4 bases, and 12 bases stayed unmatched. CDR3 sequence (DNA): TGTGCCAGTAGTATTGCGTTCGTGACAGGGCGGTACAATGAGCAGTTCTTC. It yields the protein CASSIAFVTGRYNEQFF.

The gene calls are TRBV28 and TRBJ1-5; D unresolved. The CDR3 is 16 residues long. Germline V gives CDR1 MDHEN, CDR2 SYDVKM. Trimming removed 2 bases from V and 2 bases from J, with 13 bases in between. CDR3 sequence (DNA): TGTGCCAGCAGTTTACTGGGGTTTGGGGGCAATCAGCCCCAGCATTTT. Protein product: CASSLLGFGGNQPQHF.

Remarks on this clone: Other DNA sequences within the sample encode an identical CDR3. This chain links TRBV20-1 with TRBJ1-2; D remains ambiguous. This CDR3 has 11 amino acids. Trimming pared 3 bases from V and 5 bases from J, leaving 7 bases between. CDR1 and CDR2 (germline): DFQATT, SNEGSKA (reference sequence). CDR3 sequence: CSARVGYGYTF. CDR3 in DNA: TGCAGTGCTAGGGTAGGGTATGGCTACACCTTC.

The chain combines TRBV24-1 with TRBJ2-1, with D possibly being TRBD2 (5 bases). CDR3 length: 14 amino acids. Germline V gives CDR1 KGHDR, CDR2 SFDVKD. V shed 9 bases and J shed 4 bases, with 15 bases lying between them. The CDR3 DNA reads as TGTGCCACCTCTGACTATGCGGATTACAATGAGCAGTTCTTC. It codes for CATSDYADYNEQFF.

The chain joins TRBV5-6 to TRBJ1-2; D is ambiguous. The CDR3 is 15 residues long. The V gene's germline CDR1 is SGHDT and CDR2 YYEEEE. Trimming left V 0 bases short and J 7 bases short, with 16 bases between. CDR3 region: CASSLVARPSGGYTF. In nucleotides, the CDR3 is TGTGCCAGCAGCTTGGTTGCTCGGCCGAGCGGTGGCTACACCTTC.

The chain uses TRBV28 and TRBJ1-1; D might be TRBD1 (6 bases). Germline V lookup: CDR1 MDHEN, CDR2 SYDVKM. With 3 bases removed from V and 0 bases from J, the gap between germline ends came to 14 bases. The CDR3 totals 16 residues. The CDR3, as DNA: TGTGCCAGCAGTTTTAATTATGGACAGATGAACACTGAAGCTTTCTTT. This gives the protein CASSFNYGQMNTEAFF.

The chain carries TRBV2 and TRBJ1-1; 7 bases are a match to TRBD1. Looked up from germline, CDR1 is SNHLY and CDR2 is FYNNEI. CDR3 size: 13 residues. V gave up 6 bases and J gave up 4 bases; unmatched junction bases: 5. CDR3 protein: CASRRDSGTEAFF. For the CDR3, the DNA is TGTGCCAGCAGGAGGGACAGTGGCACTGAAGCTTTCTTT.

For the CDR3, the DNA is TGTGCCAGCAAGTCAGGGGGGCGCGCCACCGGGGAGCTGTTTTTT. Translation gives CASKSGGRATGELFF. The chain joins TRBV6-5 to TRBJ2-2, with D tentatively TRBD1 (7 bases). The CDR3 extends over 15 amino acids. CDR1 and CDR2 from the germline V gene are MNHEY and SVGAGI. V lost 7 bases and J lost 4, with 16 bases in between.

The chain joins TRBV19 to TRBJ2-3; TRBD2 matches at 7 bases. Germline CDR1 and CDR2: LNHDA and SQIVND (reference sequence). Germline trimming cut 7 bases from V and 1 base from J; bases unmatched to any gene: 11. The CDR3 length is 16 residues. The CDR3, as DNA: TGTGCCAGTACTCCTCGCGCGGGAGCTGGCACAGATACGCAGTATTTT. Its protein product is CASTPRAGAGTDTQYF. The full variable domain, rest sourced from reference TRBV19 and TRBJ2-3, is DGGITQSPKYLFRKEGQNVTLSCEQNLNHDAMYWYRQDPGQGLRLIYYSQIVNDFQKGDIAEGYSVSREKKESFPLTVTSAQKNPTAFYLCASTPRAGAGTDTQYFGPGTRLTVL.

The chain recombines TRBV5-6 with TRBJ2-3; 9 positions agree with TRBD2. The CDR3 extends over 13 amino acids. Trimming at V came to 3 bases and at J to 6 bases, leaving 2 bases not matched to a gene. Germline V lookup: CDR1 SGHDT, CDR2 YYEEEE. The CDR3 spells CASSWSGRDTQYF. The CDR3 nucleotides are TGTGCCAGCAGCTGGAGCGGGAGGGATACGCAGTATTTT.

The chain recombines TRBV14 with TRBJ1-3, with TRBD1 as a possible D gene (6 bases). CDR3 size: 15 residues. The V gene's germline CDR1 is SGHDN and CDR2 FVKESK. Trimming shortened V by 1 base and J by 0 bases, and 7 bases separated the two germline ends. For the CDR3, the DNA is TGTGCCAGCAGCCAAGTAGGGGGCTCTGGAAACACCATATATTTT. This sequence encodes CASSQVGGSGNTIYF.

The CDR3 loop is CAWDRDRGNQPQHF. CDR3 DNA: TGTGCCTGGGACCGGGACAGGGGCAATCAGCCCCAGCATTTT. V and J are TRBV30 and TRBJ1-5; TRBD1 matches at 9 bases. CDR3 length: 14 amino acids. CDR1 and CDR2 (germline): GTSNPN, SVGIG (reference sequence). V shed 5 bases, J shed 2 bases, and the junction held 4 bases outside the gene matches.

Only one count was recorded for this clone. V gene TRBV7-9 combines with J gene TRBJ2-7; D is unresolved. Trimming took 0 bases from V and 1 from J, leaving 4 bases between them. Germline V gene data show CDR1 as SEHNR and CDR2 as FQNEAQ (reference sequence). This CDR3 has 13 amino acids. This chain's CDR3 is CASSLAQSYEQYF. The CDR3 nucleotides are TGTGCCAGCAGCTTAGCCCAGTCCTACGAGCAGTACTTC.

The CDR3 sequence: CASSEQGGANVLTF. CDR3 in DNA: TGTGCCAGCAGTGAACAGGGTGGGGCCAACGTCCTGACTTTC. V and J are TRBV6-1 and TRBJ2-6, with D tentatively TRBD1 (5 bases). The CDR3 is 14 amino acids. Germline CDR1 MNHNS, CDR2 SASEGT. V lost 2 bases, J lost 3 bases, and 5 bases lay in between.

The chain has TRBV5-1 and TRBJ2-5; 10 bases align to TRBD1. CDR3 length equals 14 residues. Germline V gene data show CDR1 as SGHRS and CDR2 as YFSETQ. V lost 4 bases and J lost 5; bases outside the gene matches: 5. CDR3 amino acids: CASSQDRGLETQYF. The CDR3 coding sequence is TGCGCCAGCAGCCAAGACAGGGGGCTGGAGACCCAGTACTTC. Variable domain in full (rest from reference TRBV5-1 and TRBJ2-5): KAGVTQTPRYLIKTRGQQVTLSCSPISGHRSVSWYQQTPGQGLQFLFEYFSETQRNKGNFPGRFSGRQFSNSRSEMNVSTLELGDSALYLCASSQDRGLETQYFGPGTRLLVL.

This clone has just one count. The chain couples TRBV3-1 (or the pseudogene TRBV3-2) to TRBJ2-5; 7 nucleotides line up with TRBD1. V lost 1 base, J lost 3 bases, and 2 bases stayed unmatched. The CDR3 has 14 amino acids. The V gene's germline CDR1 is LGHDT and CDR2 YNNKEL (reference sequence). CDR3 sequence reads: CASSQGTGKETQYF. The DNA of the CDR3 is TGTGCCAGCAGCCAAGGGACAGGAAAAGAGACCCAGTACTTC.

The V gene is TRBV18, the J gene TRBJ2-1, with 7 bases aligning to TRBD1. The V gene's germline CDR1 is KGHSH and CDR2 LQKENI. This CDR3 is 12 amino acids long. The V segment lost 6 bases and the J segment 8 bases; nucleotides outside the gene matches: 4. CDR3 in amino acids: CASSGQTYEQFF. The CDR3 region has the DNA TGTGCCAGCTCGGGACAGACCTATGAGCAGTTCTTC.